This section outlines one TCR beta chain sequence together with its context. Its antigen is still unknown. Per individual sample, total RNA of at least 6 micrograms was extracted. These data originate in a study of blood T cells in healthy people across ages. Study-wide findings and caveats: The study found more naive CD4+ cells and higher diversity in long-lived than aged donors.

The V gene lost 5 bases and the J gene lost 5 bases, with 10 bases spanning the gap. The CDR3 covers 12 residues. The authors ran a second PCR of roughly 6 to 11 cycles using a sample-barcoded 5' primer and a J-beta primer mix. TCRdb used MiXCR to reprocess the 5' RACE reads, holding one entry per CDR3 protein. In the table there are 760,000 or so distinct CDR3 sequences, 25% of which are singletons. These same records also appear under a second study, on T cells of mothers and their children. This second study says: Donors comprised three healthy Caucasian mothers plus their six children. Related pairs of mothers and children showed slightly higher, non-significant overlap versus unrelated pairs.

The sequencing sample was made of blood. The rearrangement joins TRBV12-3 or TRBV12-4 to TRBJ2-7; no reliable D call. The receptor was derived from a boy under 18 in good health. CDR3 sequence: CASSPVWHEQYF. The CDR3 DNA is TGTGCCAGCAGTCCTGTTTGGCACGAGCAGTACTTC.